One T cell receptor (beta chain) is described in this entry. Its antigen is undetermined. CDR1 and CDR2 from the germline V gene are SGHDT and YYEEEE. V lost 4 bases, J lost 9 bases, and 9 bases stayed unmatched. The CDR3 length is 14 residues. This entry belongs to a study of T cell responses to AZD1222 COVID-19 vaccine. Here immunoSEQ multiplex PCR was the method, and the copy in TCRdb shows in-frame clones only, minus some. The profile shows about 170,000 clones, roughly 92% of them singletons. Findings and limits, study-wide: Clonal diversity was possibly underestimated; the donors were predominantly white British and more often female.

This receptor was taken from an adult in good health. Sequences were derived from peripheral blood, sampled on day 0 of AZD1222 vaccination. The chain links TRBV5-6 to TRBJ1-5; 8 bases match TRBD1. The CDR3 DNA is TGTGCCAGCAGCCCAAGGACAGGGTCGGGGCCCCAGCATTTT. This codes for CASSPRTGSGPQHF.